This T cell receptor beta chain appears in the sequencing data of a study of CD8 T cells in ankylosing spondylitis (dated by TCRdb to about 2017). A note on the overall study: T cell receptor beta repertoires were profiled in healthy donors and ankylosing spondylitis patients so that disease-linked TCR variants could be found. Peripheral blood was sampled, and synovial fluid was also collected from ankylosing spondylitis patients. The full study cohort comprised 25 ankylosing spondylitis patients and over 95 healthy donors. What the research found in general, with its limitations: According to the report, matched synovial fluid samples from ankylosing spondylitis patients were significantly enriched for the disease-linked clones. The disease-linked clones showed a CD8+ phenotype and occurred at relatively low frequencies in peripheral blood. Blood from ankylosing spondylitis patients appeared to be characterized by a TCR beta motif made up of under ten highly homologous amino acid variants. Some TCR beta motif variants had previously been reported in synovial fluid and blood of reactive arthritis patients, which suggested common disease-initiation mechanisms.

Sequences MGHRA (CDR1) and YSYEKL (CDR2) are obtained from the germline V gene. The CDR3 has 16 amino acids, counting the end cysteine and phenylalanine. Only CDR3 DNA is held: 48 bases, read in frame from base 1. Deletion took 0 bases off V and 5 bases off J, with a span of 16 bases between the germline ends. A note on this clonotype: The specificity of this receptor is unknown. Base qualities are missing; no much larger clone stands one base away.

TCRdb lists the instrument as Illumina HiSeq 2500. TCR beta libraries were prepared by quantitative 5'-RACE with molecular barcodes. Concerning the study's data processing: Disease-linked TCR variants were identified with a new computational method built on a probabilistic model of VDJ rearrangement. The raw public reads went through TCRdb reprocessing: fastp at Q25, MiXCR clone calling, in-frame beta chains kept. Rows with one shared CDR3 protein collapse into an entry with the most common genes and DNA. The V and J calls here are based on TCRdb, not the publication. Counted in this sample were around 770,000 distinct CDR3 sequences; around 20% of them appeared once. Of the sample, around 20% falls within the top ten clones.

Sequencing input: blood, either unsorted or a sorted T cell fraction (not recorded which). This receptor was identified in a male donor with ankylosing spondylitis. The receptor chain draws on TRBV4-1 and TRBJ1-2; the D gene cannot be resolved reliably. In nucleotides, the sequence is TGCGCCAGCAGCCAAGAAGGGCAGCCGCTACGATATGGCTACACCTTC. The translation is CASSQEGQPLRYGYTF.